This T cell receptor beta chain was identified in a study of cytotoxic CD8 clonotypes in ibrutinib-treated CLL. Measured with immunoSEQ multiplex PCR; TCRdb has only the in-frame clones, and not every one. This sample has 20,000 to 30,000 clones, with 65% to 75% found just once. With 2 bases removed from V and 10 bases from J, the gap between germline ends came to 13 bases. Germline CDR1 is SGHDT and CDR2 is YYEEEE. The CDR3 spans 14 residues. The source of this sequence is a human donor with chronic lymphocytic leukemia. The sequences come from PBMCs, collected after 24 months of ibrutinib treatment. The gene calls are TRBV5-6 and TRBJ1-6, with D perhaps matching TRBD1 (5 bases). CDR3 sequence: CASSLIQVGSPLHF. Here the CDR3 DNA reads TGTGCCAGCAGCTTAATACAGGTGGGATCACCCCTCCACTTT.